What follows is one TCR beta chain and its context. The data were obtained in a study of blood T cell repertoires in COVID-19. Study-level background: Samples representing acute and convalescent COVID-19 were sourced from the United States, Italy and Spain. T cells, B-cell-depleted T cells, or PBMCs supplied cDNA or gDNA.

Original handling: The authors estimated nucleated cell counts from reference gene primer amplification. Libraries were prepared by immunoSEQ multiplex PCR; TCRdb keeps only in-frame clonotypes and omits some of them. The V and J calls and clone size were taken over from that table, and D and trimming were inferred from the DNA. Here the sample spans some 13,000 clones, less than 90% being singletons. In germline, CDR1 is GTSNPN, CDR2 SVGIG (reference sequence). V lost 3 bases to trimming and J lost 7 bases, with 15 bases between them. The CDR3 is 14 amino acids. Sequencing used peripheral blood. The origin of this receptor is an elderly man with acute or convalescent COVID-19. The chain has TRBV30 and TRBJ2-2, with D possibly matching TRBD1 (6 bases). CDR3 bases: TGTGCCTGGAGAGGGGCAGGGGTTGGCGGGGAGCTGTTTTTT. It translates to CAWRGAGVGGELFF.